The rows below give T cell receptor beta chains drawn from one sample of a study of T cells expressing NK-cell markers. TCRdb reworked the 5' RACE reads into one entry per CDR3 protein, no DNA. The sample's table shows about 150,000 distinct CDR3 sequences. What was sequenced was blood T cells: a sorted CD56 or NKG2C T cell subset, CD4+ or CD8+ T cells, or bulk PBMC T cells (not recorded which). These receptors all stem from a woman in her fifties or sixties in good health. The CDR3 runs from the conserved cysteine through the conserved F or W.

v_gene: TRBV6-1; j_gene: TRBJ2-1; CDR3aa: CASSAPPGEGGNEQFF
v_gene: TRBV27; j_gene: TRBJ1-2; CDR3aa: CASSLEGPNYGYTF
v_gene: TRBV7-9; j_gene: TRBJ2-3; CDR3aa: CASSQQTDTQYF
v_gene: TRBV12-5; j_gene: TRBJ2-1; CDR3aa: CASGLSSQPYNEQFF
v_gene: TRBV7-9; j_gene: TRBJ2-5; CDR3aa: CASSLGGARETQYF
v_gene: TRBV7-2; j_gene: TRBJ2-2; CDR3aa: CASSLGLVGAGELFF
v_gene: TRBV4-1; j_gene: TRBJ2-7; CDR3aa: CASSQELAEASYEQYF
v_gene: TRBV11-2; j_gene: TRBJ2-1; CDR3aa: CASSPPPGGYNEQFF
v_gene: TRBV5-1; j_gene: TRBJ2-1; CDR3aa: CASSLGGMLKQFF
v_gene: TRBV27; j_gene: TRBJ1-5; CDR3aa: CASSLFPGTQPQHF
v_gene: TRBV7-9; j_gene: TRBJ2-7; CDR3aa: CASSLRDRSYEQYF
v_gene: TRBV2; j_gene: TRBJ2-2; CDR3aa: CASSEGEADTGELFF
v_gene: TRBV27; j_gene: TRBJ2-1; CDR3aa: CASNAGQSSYNEQFF
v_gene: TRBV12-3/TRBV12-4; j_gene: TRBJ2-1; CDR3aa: CASSSSSGRADEQFF
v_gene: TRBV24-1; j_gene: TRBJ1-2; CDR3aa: CATSDTTDSYGYTF
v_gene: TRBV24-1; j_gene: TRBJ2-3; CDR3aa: CATRRGADDTQYF
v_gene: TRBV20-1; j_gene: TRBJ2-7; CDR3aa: CSAPGASGNYEQYF
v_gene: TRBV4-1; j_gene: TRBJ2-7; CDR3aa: CASSQEGQREQYF
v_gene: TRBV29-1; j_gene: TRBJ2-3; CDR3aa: CSVTGADTQYF
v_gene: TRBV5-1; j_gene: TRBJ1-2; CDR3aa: CASSPHGDIPNYGYTF
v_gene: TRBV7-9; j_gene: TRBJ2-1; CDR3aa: CASSRKIGKRNEQFF
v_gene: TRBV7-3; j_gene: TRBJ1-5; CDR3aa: CASTPVGRASQPQHF
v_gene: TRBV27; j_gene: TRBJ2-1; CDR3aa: CASSHNGNEQFF
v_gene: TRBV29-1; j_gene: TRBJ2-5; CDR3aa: CSHSRVETQYF
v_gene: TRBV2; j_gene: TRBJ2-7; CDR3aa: CASDARVGLYEQYF
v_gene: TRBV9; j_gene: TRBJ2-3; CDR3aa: CASSVEPGTGADTQYF
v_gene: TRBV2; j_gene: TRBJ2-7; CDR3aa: CASQTGVREQYF
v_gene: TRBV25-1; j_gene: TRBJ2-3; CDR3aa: CASRQGRGTDTQYF
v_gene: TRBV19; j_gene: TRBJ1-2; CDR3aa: CASLQDHLYGYTF
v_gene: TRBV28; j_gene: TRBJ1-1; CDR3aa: CASSLWELRGNLNTEAFF
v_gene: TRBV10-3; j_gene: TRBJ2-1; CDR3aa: CAISDVASGRTSYNEQFF
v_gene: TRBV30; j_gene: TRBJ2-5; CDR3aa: CAWETIGSPQETQYF
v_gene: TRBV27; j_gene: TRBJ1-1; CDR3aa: CASSWVRGAEAFF
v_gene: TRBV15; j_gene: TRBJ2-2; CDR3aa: CATSRERWGQGSGMRTGELFF
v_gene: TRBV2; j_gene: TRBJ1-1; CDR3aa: CASGTGGLMNTEAFF
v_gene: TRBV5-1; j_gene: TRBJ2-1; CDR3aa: CASSLQGDQQFF
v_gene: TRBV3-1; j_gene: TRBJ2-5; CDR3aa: CASSHEGAGEETQYF
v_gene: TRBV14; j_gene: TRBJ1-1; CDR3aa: CASSQEPGTYTEAFF
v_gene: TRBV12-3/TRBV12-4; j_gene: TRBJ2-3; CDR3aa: CASNSGGMTDTQYF
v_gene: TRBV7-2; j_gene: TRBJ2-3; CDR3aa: CASSSNGYTDTQYF
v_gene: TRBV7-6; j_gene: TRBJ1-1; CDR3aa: CASSSGTVPYTEAFF
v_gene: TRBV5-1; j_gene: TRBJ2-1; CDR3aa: CASSLDGGARLDGQFF
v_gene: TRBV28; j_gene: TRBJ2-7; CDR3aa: CASSLRPGSHEQYF
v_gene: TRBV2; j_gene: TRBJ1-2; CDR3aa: CASSDGTANYGYTF
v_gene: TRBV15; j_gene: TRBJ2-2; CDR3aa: CATSNRETGRSGELFF
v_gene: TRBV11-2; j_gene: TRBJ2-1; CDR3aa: CASSPRVDYNEQFF
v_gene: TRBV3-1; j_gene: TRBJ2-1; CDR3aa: CASSQVSSVRELGNEQFF
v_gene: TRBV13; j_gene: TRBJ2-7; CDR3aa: CASSSAGTGSYEQYF
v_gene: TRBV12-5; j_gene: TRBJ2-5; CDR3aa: CASGSGELETQYF
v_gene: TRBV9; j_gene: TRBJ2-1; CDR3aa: CASSVAAGEGYEQFF
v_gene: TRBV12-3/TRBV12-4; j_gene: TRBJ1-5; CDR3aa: CASSRNPGSQPQHF
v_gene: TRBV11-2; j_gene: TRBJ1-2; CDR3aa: CASSLALTEPHGYTF
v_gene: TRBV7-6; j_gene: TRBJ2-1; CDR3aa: CASSLTPGLAGLYEQFF
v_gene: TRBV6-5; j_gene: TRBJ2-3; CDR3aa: CASRGGLAGRGTDTQYF